Shown below are 22 T cell receptor beta chains from a single sample sequenced in a study of beta chain features in type 1 diabetes. Since all of the isolated RNA was reverse transcribed, expressed TCRB transcripts were what got sequenced. Assay: immunoSEQ multiplex PCR; the TCRdb copy retains only in-frame clones and omits some. The table lists around 150,000 clones, approximately 9% of them singletons. Their recognized antigens are unknown. Findings and limits, study-wide: All four CD4+ subsets of Type 1 diabetes patients contained TCRB CDR3s that were moderately but significantly shorter.

Sequencing input: central memory CD4+ T cells from blood. The receptors were sampled from a woman aged 18 to 35 with type 1 diabetes.

The V gene is TRBV5-1, the J gene TRBJ2-7; 13 bases fit TRBD2. The trim removed 4 bases at V and 5 bases at J, leaving 3 bases unmatched. This CDR3 spans 14 amino acids. Germline CDR1 reads SGHRS; CDR2 reads YFSETQ. CDR3 protein: CASSLGLAGDEQYF. The CDR3 coding sequence is TGCGCCAGCAGCCTAGGACTAGCGGGGGACGAGCAGTACTTC.

This clone was detected only a few times. Other DNA sequences within the sample encode an identical CDR3. The V and J genes are TRBV5-1 and TRBJ1-4, with no clear D. This CDR3 spans 13 amino acids. The V gene's germline CDR1 is SGHRS and CDR2 YFSETQ. V was shortened by 4 bases and J by 4 bases, with 8 bases between the two germline ends. CDR3 protein: CASSLNSNEKLFF. In DNA form, the CDR3 reads TGCGCCAGCAGCCTTAACAGTAATGAAAAACTGTTTTTT.

The J gene is TRBJ1-4, the V gene TRBV29-1; tentatively, D is TRBD1 (5 bases). There are 12 residues in the CDR3. CDR1 and CDR2 from the germline V gene are SQVTM and ANQGSEA. V lost 4 bases and J lost 8, with 11 bases in between. CDR3 sequence: CSVVGPEEKLFF. Here the CDR3 DNA reads TGCAGCGTTGTGGGGCCCGAGGAAAAACTGTTTTTT. The full variable domain, with the rest looked up from reference TRBV29-1 and TRBJ1-4, is SAVISQKPSRDICQRGTSLTIQCQVDSQVTMMFWYRQQPGQSLTLIATANQGSEATYESGFVIDKFPISRPNLTFSTLTVSNMSPEDSSIYLCSVVGPEEKLFFGSGTQLSVL.

The rearrangement links TRBV11-3 to TRBJ1-1; 7 positions match TRBD1. V shed 5 bases and J 2 bases; nucleotides not matched to a gene: 2. The CDR3 has 13 amino acids. Germline V gene lookup returns CDR1 SGHNT and CDR2 YENEEA. The CDR3 nucleotides read TGTGCCAGCAGCCGACAGGGTAACACTGAAGCTTTCTTT. This codes for CASSRQGNTEAFF.

This clone was found a few times. This chain links TRBV7-2 with TRBJ2-1; TRBD1 aligns across 10 bases. The J segment lost 9 bases and the V segment lost 5 bases, leaving 7 bases of the junction unmatched. CDR1 and CDR2 (germline): SGHTA, FQGNSA. The CDR3 contains 14 residues. CDR3 loop: CASSLADRGGEQFF. CDR3 bases: TGTGCCAGCAGCCTCGCGGACAGGGGGGGTGAGCAGTTCTTC.

This clone was detected a few times. This chain connects TRBV18 to TRBJ2-7, with D perhaps TRBD2 (5 bases). Germline V gene sequence: CDR1 KGHSH, CDR2 LQKENI. The CDR3 consists of 15 residues. Trimming took 3 bases from V and 6 from J, leaving 18 bases between them. The CDR3 reads CASSPNGRAAGEQYF. CDR3 in DNA: TGTGCCAGCTCACCCAATGGGCGGGCCGCGGGCGAGCAGTACTTC.

This sequence joins TRBV27 and TRBJ1-6; TRBD1 matches 9 bases. The CDR3 is made up of 15 amino acids. CDR1 and CDR2 from the germline V gene are MNHEY and SMNVEV (reference sequence). J lost 14 bases, V lost 7 bases, and 15 bases had no gene match. This chain's CDR3 is CASTGASLTGGALHF. CDR3 bases: TGTGCCAGCACCGGCGCCTCTTTGACAGGGGGGGCCCTCCACTTT.

The chain recombines TRBV4-3 with TRBJ1-6, with D possibly being TRBD1 (5 bases). V was shortened by 2 bases and J by 13 bases, with 15 bases between the two germline ends. CDR1 and CDR2 from the germline V gene are LGHNA and YSLEER. The CDR3 extends over 14 amino acids. CDR3 loop: CASSQLLMGTPLHF. DNA for the CDR3: TGCGCCAGCAGCCAATTGTTGATGGGGACTCCCCTCCACTTT.

This rearrangement joins TRBV6-5 to TRBJ2-7; 8 bases are a match to TRBD2. The length of the CDR3 is 15 residues. Germline CDR1 is MNHEY and CDR2 is SVGAGI. Trimming at V came to 7 bases and at J to 3 bases, leaving 11 bases not matched to a gene. The CDR3 coding sequence is TGTGCCAGCACTTCTACCAGCGGGAGCCACTACGAGCAGTACTTC. This encodes CASTSTSGSHYEQYF.

The rearrangement joins TRBV4-3 to TRBJ2-5; D gene ambiguous. The CDR3 runs 14 residues. V was clipped by 0 bases and J by 0 bases, with 5 bases between them. Germline assignment: CDR1 LGHNA and CDR2 YSLEER. The CDR3 DNA reads as TGCGCCAGCAGCCAAGAACTACACCAAGAGACCCAGTACTTC. Amino acids: CASSQELHQETQYF.

This chain uses TRBV4-2 with TRBJ2-5, with a possible D match to TRBD1 (6 bases). Trimming stripped 4 bases from V and 2 bases from J, with 8 bases between. This CDR3 is built from 13 residues. Germline CDR1 LGHNA, CDR2 YNFKEQ. CDR3 nucleotides: TGTGCCAGCAGCCGTGGACAGCAAGAGACCCAGTACTTC. Its protein product is CASSRGQQETQYF.

This chain joins TRBV7-3 and TRBJ2-1; D may be TRBD2 (6 bases). The germline gives CDR1 SGHTA, CDR2 FQGTGA. CDR3 size: 17 residues. Trimming cost V 2 bases and J 8 bases, with 22 bases left between them. CDR3 nucleotide sequence: TGTGCCAGCAGCTTATCGGGTAGTGGAGCGGGCCTGGATGAGCAGTTCTTC. Its translation: CASSLSGSGAGLDEQFF. The whole variable domain, filled in from reference TRBV7-3 and TRBJ2-1, reads GAGVSQTPSNKVTEKGKYVELRCDPISGHTALYWYRQSLGQGPEFLIYFQGTGAADDSGLPNDRFFAVRPEGSVSTLKIQRTERGDSAVYLCASSLSGSGAGLDEQFFGPGTRLTVL.

The chain links TRBV9 to TRBJ1-2, with a tentative D call TRBD1 (5 bases). The germline V and J ends were trimmed by 2 bases and 0 bases, with 14 bases remaining between them. The length of the CDR3 is 16 residues. CDR1 is SGDLS and CDR2 is YYNGEE in the germline V gene. The CDR3 DNA sequence: TGTGCCAGCAGCGTCAGTCCGACAGCCACTAACTATGGCTACACCTTC. Residues: CASSVSPTATNYGYTF.

The chain has TRBV25-1 and TRBJ2-7; TRBD1 aligns across 11 bases. This CDR3 spans 15 amino acids. The germline CDR1 and CDR2 sequences are MGHDK and SYGVNS. The V gene end was trimmed by 3 bases and the J gene end by 4 bases; junction bases not matched to a gene: 5. CDR3 sequence (DNA): TGTGCCAGCAGTGACCCCGGGACAGGGGGGTACGAGCAGTACTTC. Residues: CASSDPGTGGYEQYF.

This sequence joins TRBV10-3 and TRBJ1-5; 12 bases align to TRBD1. Germline V lookup: CDR1 ENHRY, CDR2 SYGVKD. This CDR3 region has 18 residues. The V segment lost 0 bases and the J segment 1 base; nucleotides outside the gene matches: 4. Here the CDR3 reads CAISESGQGAGSNQPQHF. The DNA for the CDR3 is TGTGCCATCAGTGAGTCGGGACAGGGGGCCGGCAGCAATCAGCCCCAGCATTTT.

The chain employs TRBV4-2 and TRBJ2-3; D is ambiguous. Germline V lookup: CDR1 LGHNA, CDR2 YNFKEQ. CDR3 length: 15 amino acids. The V and J ends lost 0 bases and 1 base respectively, with 8 bases between them. The CDR3 spells CASSQDPSGTDTQYF. The CDR3 bases are TGTGCCAGCAGCCAAGATCCGAGCGGCACAGATACGCAGTATTTT.

This rearrangement joins TRBV6-5 to TRBJ2-7, with 11 bases fitting TRBD1. The trim removed 4 bases at V and 7 bases at J, leaving 9 bases unmatched. Germline V CDR1 and CDR2: MNHEY, SVGAGI. This CDR3 comprises 15 residues. CDR3 coding DNA: TGTGCCAGCAGTTCCCGGACAGGGGGCCCTGTAGAGCAGTACTTC. Protein product: CASSSRTGGPVEQYF.

This clone has only a few counts. The chain couples TRBV4-1 to TRBJ1-5; 7 bases are shared with TRBD1. The J segment lost 4 bases and the V segment lost 3 bases, leaving 9 bases of the junction unmatched. This CDR3 region has 16 residues. Germline V lookup: CDR1 MGHRA, CDR2 YSYEKL. As DNA, the CDR3 is TGCGCCAGCAGCCAGGAACCGGGACAGACTAATCAGCCCCAGCATTTT. Translating gives CASSQEPGQTNQPQHF.

The chain couples TRBV7-3 to TRBJ2-3; 10 nucleotides agree with TRBD2. CDR1 and CDR2 (germline): SGHTA, FQGTGA. The J segment lost 0 bases and the V segment lost 3 bases, leaving 0 bases of the junction unmatched. This CDR3 comprises 15 residues. The CDR3 sequence is CASSFSGGSTDTQYF. CDR3 sequence (DNA): TGTGCCAGCAGCTTTAGCGGGGGGAGCACAGATACGCAGTATTTT.

This clone was counted a few times. The chain links TRBV5-1 to TRBJ1-4, with 7 bases matching TRBD1. The germline gives CDR1 SGHRS, CDR2 YFSETQ. This CDR3 is built from 13 residues. The V and J ends lost 5 bases and 8 bases, in that order; junction bases with no gene match: 6. The CDR3 DNA follows: TGCGCCAGCAGGGCGGACAGGCCGGAAAAACTGTTTTTT. This translates into CASRADRPEKLFF.

The chain joins TRBV9 to TRBJ1-1; 7 bases align to TRBD1. The ends lost 4 bases at V and 4 bases at J; junction bases unmatched: 4. CDR1 and CDR2 (germline): SGDLS, YYNGEE. The CDR3 runs to 13 residues. CDR3 region: CASSRGLGTEAFF. Here the CDR3 DNA reads TGTGCCAGCAGCAGGGGGCTGGGCACTGAAGCTTTCTTT. Looking up the rest from reference TRBV9 and TRBJ1-1 gives the full variable domain: DSGVTQTPKHLITATGQRVTLRCSPRSGDLSVYWYQQSLDQGLQFLIQYYNGEERAKGNILERFSAQQFPDLHSELNLSSLELGDSALYFCASSRGLGTEAFFGQGTRLTVV.

The table lists this clone with a few counts. The sample contains more than one DNA sequence encoding this CDR3. The chain links TRBV18 to TRBJ1-5; no reliable D call. V shed 2 bases and J shed 2 bases, with 7 bases lying between them. The CDR3 sequence is 14 residues long. Germline V CDR1 and CDR2: KGHSH, LQKENI. Written as DNA, the CDR3 is TGTGCCAGCTCACCATTGGCGGGCAATCAGCCCCAGCATTTT. Protein sequence: CASSPLAGNQPQHF.